This TCR beta chain is drawn from a study of cytomegalovirus exposure and HLA in healthy donors. Findings and limits, study-wide: In the analysis, some V segments, TRBV6-2 and TRBV6-3 included, were excluded as indistinguishable. The study designated around 150 TCR beta chains cytomegalovirus-associated. A link between a missense DCLRE1C variant and TCR beta V- and J-gene trimming emerged from a later analysis.

Vbeta (60) and Jbeta (13) primers were used in the PCR. Clones were sequenced by immunoSEQ multiplex PCR, and TCRdb holds only the in-frame ones, with some missing. The sample records about 160,000 clones, almost 80% being singletons. This clone was detected a few times. What it recognizes is unknown. The CDR3 consists of 15 residues. Germline loops: CDR1 LGHNT, CDR2 FRNRAP. V shed 5 bases and J 2 bases; nucleotides not matched to a gene: 3. The V gene is TRBV12-5, the J gene TRBJ1-2, with 12 bases lining up with TRBD1. Sequencing input: PBMCs. This sequence originates from a woman between 45 and 65 years old in good health and CMV-seronegative. CDR3 region: CASGPGQGANYGYTF. CDR3 sequence (DNA): TGTGCTAGTGGTCCGGGACAGGGGGCCAACTATGGCTACACCTTC.